This T cell receptor beta chain was sequenced in a study of blood T cell repertoires in COVID-19. Libraries were prepared by immunoSEQ multiplex PCR; TCRdb keeps only in-frame clonotypes and omits some of them. The sample contains 70,000 to 90,000 clones, around 85% of which appear only once. The sequence came from a man aged 45 to 65 with COVID-19, enrolled during active disease. Input material: peripheral blood.

The CDR3 nucleotides read TGTGCCAGCAGTCCTCGCAGGTCAACTAATGAAAAACTGTTTTTT. As protein: CASSPRRSTNEKLFF. V gene TRBV6-5 combines with J gene TRBJ1-4; D is undetermined. Trimming took off 5 bases at V and 0 bases at J, with 10 bases between the two ends. This CDR3 contains 15 residues. Germline CDR1 MNHEY, CDR2 SVGAGI.